Shown below are 17 T cell receptor beta chains from a single sample sequenced in a study of CD8+CD57+ T cells in acquired aplastic anemia. TCR beta VDJ and CDR3 profiling used genomic DNA as template. TCRdb fed the reads into MiXCR, producing one record per CDR3 protein. The data contain some 120,000 distinct CDR3 sequences, 30% to 45% of them singletons. By flow cytometry, patients selected for sequencing had shown an expansion of CD8+CD57+ cells. The specimen sequenced was sorted CD4+, CD8+, or CD8+CD57+ T cells (not recorded which) from PBMCs. The receptors derive from a human donor with aplastic anemia.

This clonotype is a singleton in its sample. This chain connects TRBV20-1 to TRBJ1-1; tentative D call: TRBD1 (6 bases). In germline, CDR1 is DFQATT, CDR2 SNEGSKA (reference sequence). The CDR3 has 13 residues. Trimming removed 5 bases at V and 2 bases at J, with 12 bases between. This CDR3 reads CSAPGQRNTEAFF. CDR3 bases: TGCAGTGCTCCCGGACAGAGAAACACTGAAGCTTTCTTT.

This clonotype was seen ten or more times. The chain uses TRBV2 and TRBJ2-7; D unresolved. Trimming removed 11 bases from V and 0 bases from J, with 11 bases in between. This CDR3 has 12 amino acids. Germline CDR1 is SNHLY and CDR2 is FYNNEI. CDR3 protein: CASSGGSYEQYF. CDR3 in DNA: TGTGCCTCCTCGGGCGGCTCCTACGAGCAGTACTTC.

Comment on this clonotype: Its ends do not fully match the called genes, so a read error is possible. The CDR3 DNA sequence: TGTGCCATCAGTGAGTGGGGGGTGACAGAGGGCCCCGGGGAGCTATTTTTT. Amino acid sequence: CAISEWGVTEGPGELFF. The chain joins TRBV10-3 to TRBJ2-2; possibly TRBD2 for D (6 bases). There are 17 residues in the CDR3. The germline gives CDR1 ENHRY, CDR2 SYGVKD.

Ten or more counts support this clonotype. The chain couples TRBV4-1 to TRBJ1-1; D perhaps matches TRBD1 (6 bases). The CDR3 length is 15 residues. Germline V CDR1 and CDR2: MGHRA, YSYEKL. Deletions cut 4 bases from V and 3 bases from J, with 15 bases between. The CDR3 loop reads CASSRLGGEDTEAFF. CDR3 bases: TGCGCCAGCAGCCGCCTGGGGGGCGAGGACACTGAAGCTTTCTTT.

Comments on this clonotype: A much bigger clone sits one base away, suggesting this may be a read error. The V and J genes are TRBV6-6 and TRBJ2-3; D might be TRBD1 (5 bases). CDR1 and CDR2 from the germline V gene are MNHNY and SVGAGI (reference sequence). V was clipped by 4 bases and J by 4 bases, with 15 bases between them. This CDR3 is 15 amino acids long. This CDR3 is CASSLGLWGADTQYF. The CDR3 coding sequence is TGTGCCAGCAGTTTAGGGCTTTGGGGCGCAGATACGCAGTATTTT.

The sample holds many counts of this clonotype. The chain combines TRBV5-1 with TRBJ2-7, with TRBD2 as a possible D gene (5 bases). Germline lookup yields CDR1 SGHRS and CDR2 YFSETQ. This CDR3 has 16 residues. Trimming took off 4 bases at V and 0 bases at J, with 17 bases between the two ends. The CDR3 region is CASSIGLSGNSYEQYV. In DNA, the CDR3 is TGCGCCAGCAGCATCGGACTGTCCGGGAACTCCTACGAGCAGTACGTC.

This clonotype was detected ten times or more. One end of the junction is discordant with germline, which a read error may explain. The chain joins TRBV19 to TRBJ2-1; 10 bases align to TRBD2. CDR3 size: 15 residues. From germline, CDR1 is LNHDA and CDR2 SQIVND (reference sequence). The CDR3 region is CASRTLAGGLNAQFF. CDR3 nucleotides: TGTGCCAGTAGAACTTTAGCGGGGGGTCTCAATGCGCAGTTCTTC.

The table lists this clonotype with many counts. The chain combines TRBV15 with TRBJ2-3; 8 bases are shared with TRBD2. Germline-derived CDR1 and CDR2 are LNHNV and YYDKDF (reference sequence). Trimming took 5 bases from V and 2 from J; bases not matched to a gene: 6. The CDR3 covers 15 residues. The CDR3 loop is CATSSREGPTDTQYF. The CDR3 nucleotides are TGTGCCACCAGCTCCCGGGAGGGGCCCACAGATACGCAGTATTTT.

This clonotype was counted between two and nine times. A much larger clone lies a single base off, so this may be a read error. Since the CDR3 does not end with the conserved phenylalanine or tryptophan, this likely comes from a read error. The chain combines TRBV5-1 with TRBJ2-5, with D unresolved. The CDR3 covers 14 residues. Trimming took off 4 bases at V and 1 base at J, with 11 bases between the two ends. Germline V CDR1 and CDR2: SGHRS, YFSETQ. CDR3 sequence: CASSDRRSQETQYL. CDR3 nucleotide sequence: TGCGCCAGCAGCGACCGACGGAGCCAAGAGACCCAGTACCTC.

This clonotype was recorded many times. The CDR3 nucleotides read TGCGCCAGCAGCTTGGAAGGCAGCACAGATACGCAGTATTTT. It codes for CASSLEGSTDTQYF. This sequence joins TRBV5-1 and TRBJ2-3; D is uncertain. V gave up 0 bases and J gave up 0 bases, with 5 bases separating them. The CDR3 is 14 residues long. Germline values: CDR1 SGHRS, CDR2 YFSETQ.

This clonotype was counted a few times. The rearrangement uses TRBV18 and TRBJ1-6, with D possibly matching TRBD1 (6 bases). Trimming removed 2 bases at V and 6 bases at J, with 11 bases between. CDR3 length: 15 amino acids. CDR1 and CDR2 (germline): KGHSH, LQKENI. CDR3 protein: CASSPNGQINSPLHF. In DNA, the CDR3 is TGTGCCAGCTCACCAAACGGACAGATTAATTCACCCCTCCACTTT. Using reference TRBV18 and TRBJ1-6 for the parts outside the CDR3, the full variable domain is NAGVMQNPRHLVRRRGQEARLRCSPMKGHSHVYWYRQLPEEGLKFMVYLQKENIIDESGMPKERFSAEFPKEGPSILRIQQVVRGDSAAYFCASSPNGQINSPLHFGNGTRLTVT.

V gene TRBV24-1 combines with J gene TRBJ2-3; D remains ambiguous. The CDR3 covers 13 residues. The germline V gene has CDR1 KGHDR and CDR2 SFDVKD. The V gene lost 9 bases and the J gene lost 1 base, with 10 bases spanning the gap. DNA for the CDR3: TGTGCCACCCGAAGCCTTCGCACAGATACGCAGTATTTT. Encoded protein: CATRSLRTDTQYF.

There are a few counts of this clonotype. Possible read error: a much larger clone is one base away. This rearrangement joins TRBV5-6 to TRBJ2-5, with 10 nucleotides matching TRBD1. Germline loops: CDR1 SGHDT, CDR2 YYEEEE. This CDR3 comprises 15 residues. The CDR3 region has the DNA TGTGCCAGCAGCCTGAGGACAGGGGGGTCGGAGACCCGGTACTTC. Translated, it gives CASSLRTGGSETRYF. The full variable domain, its missing parts supplied by reference TRBV5-6 and TRBJ2-5, is DAGVTQSPTHLIKTRGQQVTLRCSPKSGHDTVSWYQQALGQGPQFIFQYYEEEERQRGNFPDRFSGHQFPNYSSELNVNALLLGDSALYLCASSLRTGGSETRYFGPGTRLLVL.

The V gene is TRBV7-6, the J gene TRBJ1-6; tentative D call: TRBD1 (6 bases). The V gene's germline CDR1 is SGHVS and CDR2 FNYEAQ. This CDR3 contains 13 residues. V was cut by 8 bases and J by 7 bases, with 12 bases left in between. CDR3 protein: CASLGALNSPLHF. The CDR3 DNA follows: TGTGCCAGCTTGGGGGCCCTGAATTCACCCCTCCACTTT.

To note about this clonotype: In this CDR3 the conserved last residue, phenylalanine or tryptophan, is missing, so a read error is likely. The limits of the CDR3 on the DNA are not certain, so only TCRdb's listed CDR3 is given. The rearrangement links TRBV19 to TRBJ2-6. The CDR3 is 15 amino acids in total, end residues counted. Germline V gene data show CDR1 as LNHDA and CDR2 as SQIVND (reference sequence). The CDR3 spells CASSPQGTGANVLTL.

The chain couples TRBV3-1 to TRBJ2-5, with 8 bases fitting TRBD1. V lost 1 base, J lost 6 bases, and 7 bases stayed unmatched. In germline, CDR1 is LGHDT, CDR2 YNNKEL (reference sequence). This CDR3 has 15 residues. The CDR3 sequence: CASSQVPGGKKTQYF. The CDR3 nucleotides read TGTGCCAGCAGCCAAGTGCCAGGGGGCAAGAAGACCCAGTACTTC.

This rearrangement joins TRBV10-3 to TRBJ1-1; 9 nucleotides match TRBD1. CDR1 and CDR2 from the germline V gene are ENHRY and SYGVKD. V dropped 10 bases and J dropped 1; count of bases not matched to a gene: 4. The CDR3 has 13 amino acids. The CDR3 here is CATGQGWNTEAFF. The CDR3 nucleotides are TGTGCCACCGGACAGGGGTGGAACACTGAAGCTTTCTTT.